A single sample gave rise to the 30 T cell receptor beta chains below, sequenced in a study of vaccination and CD4 T cells after COVID-19. With the Oncomine TCR Beta short-read assay, DNA from cultured CD4+ T cells was sequenced. TCRdb reanalysed the PCR reads using MiXCR and keeps one entry per CDR3 protein. The sample yields fewer than 12,000 distinct CDR3 sequences, 40% to 55% seen once. The treatment is: roughly 10-day PBMC culture with coronavirus spike peptide pools or control peptides (ViraFEST assay). The antigens these receptors bind are not known. Sequenced input: CD4+ T cells from blood, cultured in vitro. Receptors originate from a human donor who had recovered from COVID-19.

This clonotype was picked up a small number of times. This rearrangement joins TRBV7-9 to TRBJ1-2; no definite D call. The CDR3 has 13 residues. From germline, CDR1 is SEHNR and CDR2 FQNEAQ (reference sequence). V gave up 1 base and J gave up 8 bases, with 11 bases separating them. This CDR3 is CASSLGTAWGYTF. The CDR3 region has the DNA TGTGCCAGCAGCTTAGGGACGGCCTGGGGCTACACCTTC.

This clonotype occurred a few times. The rearrangement joins TRBV19 to TRBJ1-2; tentative D call: TRBD1 (5 bases). Germline V CDR1 and CDR2: LNHDA, SQIVND (reference sequence). The CDR3 sequence is 17 residues long. V was cut by 3 bases and J by 4 bases, with 21 bases left in between. For the CDR3, the DNA is TGTGCCAGTAGTATGTTGGCCACAGGAGAAATGAGCTATGGCTACACCTTC. Translating gives CASSMLATGEMSYGYTF.

V usage is TRBV4-1 and J usage is TRBJ1-2; 7 bases are shared with TRBD1. Germline V gene lookup returns CDR1 MGHRA and CDR2 YSYEKL. The CDR3 has 15 amino acids. V gave up 1 base and J gave up 4 bases; unmatched junction bases: 6. CDR3 sequence: CASSQVRGGTYGYTF. In nucleotides, the CDR3 is TGCGCCAGCAGCCAAGTCAGGGGGGGAACCTATGGCTACACCTTC.

In its sample, this clonotype was seen a few times. The chain joins TRBV6-1 to TRBJ2-3; no clear D. This CDR3 contains 15 residues. In germline, CDR1 is MNHNS, CDR2 SASEGT. V was trimmed by 6 bases and J by 0 bases, leaving 13 bases between them. This chain's CDR3 is CASSPNVDSTDTQYF. For the CDR3, the DNA is TGTGCCAGCAGCCCGAATGTCGATAGCACAGATACGCAGTATTTT.

The chain employs TRBV20-1 and TRBJ2-7; a weak D match, TRBD2 (6 bases). This CDR3 is built from 14 residues. The V gene's germline CDR1 is DFQATT and CDR2 SNEGSKA (reference sequence). V lost 0 bases and J lost 4, with 13 bases in between. CDR3 amino acids: CSARDLNGGYEQYF. CDR3 DNA: TGCAGTGCTAGAGATCTTAATGGGGGGTACGAGCAGTACTTC.

The gene calls are TRBV30 and TRBJ1-5; D is perhaps TRBD1 (6 bases). The CDR3 length is 16 residues. Germline values: CDR1 GTSNPN, CDR2 SVGIG (reference sequence). Trimming pared 0 bases from V and 3 bases from J, leaving 15 bases between. The CDR3 loop is CAWSVRGGLINQPQHF. DNA of the CDR3: TGTGCCTGGAGTGTACGGGGGGGGCTGATCAATCAGCCCCAGCATTTT.

This chain links TRBV19 with TRBJ1-2; D not certain. With 3 bases removed from V and 7 bases from J, the gap between germline ends came to 27 bases. CDR1 is LNHDA and CDR2 is SQIVND in the germline V gene (reference sequence). The CDR3 has 18 amino acids. The DNA of the CDR3 is TGTGCCAGTAGTATTCCGGGAATCCAAGGGTTTGCGTTATCTGGCTACACCTTC. Its translation: CASSIPGIQGFALSGYTF.

This clonotype was observed once. The rearrangement links TRBV4-1 to TRBJ2-3; no firm D call. The CDR3 totals 21 residues. The V end lost 3 bases, the J end lost 2 bases, and 30 bases lay between the germline ends. The germline V gene has CDR1 MGHRA and CDR2 YSYEKL. The CDR3 DNA sequence: TGCGCCAGCAGCCACCCCAAGAGCACCGTTCCATCTCCCTTTATCACAGATACGCAGTATTTT. Its translation is CASSHPKSTVPSPFITDTQYF.

V gene TRBV19 combines with J gene TRBJ1-5, with 8 bases that match TRBD1. Germline CDR1 is LNHDA and CDR2 is SQIVND (reference sequence). The CDR3 has 14 residues. J lost 3 bases, V lost 6 bases, and 4 bases had no gene match. The CDR3 loop reads CASSEQGDNQPQHF. The CDR3 nucleotides read TGTGCCAGTAGCGAACAGGGGGACAATCAGCCCCAGCATTTT.

The chain uses TRBV30 and TRBJ1-3; D not certain. CDR3 length equals 14 residues. Germline-derived CDR1 and CDR2 are GTSNPN and SVGIG (reference sequence). V was shortened by 1 base and J by 1 base, with 8 bases between the two germline ends. The CDR3 reads CAWSGGKSGNTIYF. The CDR3 DNA sequence: TGTGCCTGGAGTGGAGGGAAATCTGGAAACACCATATATTTT.

The chain links TRBV30 to TRBJ1-1; TRBD1 might be the D (6 bases). V was cut by 0 bases and J by 10 bases, with 18 bases left in between. CDR1 and CDR2 (germline): GTSNPN, SVGIG (reference sequence). This CDR3 comprises 14 residues. The CDR3 region has the DNA TGTGCCTGGAGTGTAGAGCAAAGGAAGGGGGGAGCTTTCTTT. Protein sequence: CAWSVEQRKGGAFF.

The genes are TRBV14 and TRBJ1-1; D unclear. Germline CDR1 and CDR2: SGHDN and FVKESK. The ends were cut back, 4 bases at V and 4 bases at J, with 4 bases in the middle. The CDR3 runs to 11 residues. CDR3 nucleotides: TGTGCCAGCAGCCGGGGCACTGAAGCTTTCTTT. This translates into CASSRGTEAFF. The full variable domain, completed using reference TRBV14 and TRBJ1-1, is EAGVTQFPSHSVIEKGQTVTLRCDPISGHDNLYWYRRVMGKEIKFLLHFVKESKQDESGMPNNRFLAERTGGTYSTLKVQPAELEDSGVYFCASSRGTEAFFGQGTRLTVV.

The chain employs TRBV7-2 and TRBJ2-1; TRBD1 or TRBD2 may be the D gene (5 bases each). The CDR3 extends over 12 amino acids. Germline CDR1 reads SGHTA; CDR2 reads FQGNSA. V lost 3 bases, J lost 15 bases, and 15 bases lay in between. The CDR3: CASSFFRDALFF. The CDR3 bases are TGTGCCAGCAGCTTCTTCCGGGACGCCCTGTTCTTC.

The chain is built from TRBV11-2 and TRBJ1-4; TRBD1 matches at 8 bases. The J segment lost 4 bases and the V segment lost 0 bases, leaving 16 bases of the junction unmatched. This CDR3 contains 20 residues. From germline, CDR1 is SGHAT and CDR2 FQNNGV. CDR3 coding DNA: TGTGCCAGCAGCTTAGATTGGATCAGGGCAGGGGGCGCGGGTAATGAAAAACTGTTTTTT. Translated: CASSLDWIRAGGAGNEKLFF.

This clonotype has only a few counts. The chain carries TRBV30 and TRBJ2-2, with 9 bases identical to TRBD2. Germline trimming cut 5 bases from V and 4 bases from J; bases unmatched to any gene: 20. This CDR3 is built from 19 residues. Germline V gene sequence: CDR1 GTSNPN, CDR2 SVGIG (reference sequence). The CDR3 region is CAWSRYTSSSGTVTGELFF. DNA for the CDR3: TGTGCCTGGTCCCGATACACCTCCTCTAGCGGGACCGTCACCGGGGAGCTGTTTTTT.

The rearrangement joins TRBV30 to TRBJ1-2; 9 bases are shared with TRBD1. Per the germline V gene, CDR1 is GTSNPN and CDR2 is SVGIG (reference sequence). The V and J ends lost 4 bases and 10 bases, in that order; junction bases with no gene match: 13. CDR3 length: 14 residues. The CDR3 region has the DNA TGTGCCTGGATAAAGGGACAGGGAGTACCTTCCTACACCTTC. Amino acid sequence: CAWIKGQGVPSYTF.

The rearrangement uses TRBV6-2 or TRBV6-3 and TRBJ2-3, with 7 nucleotides matching TRBD1. After removal of 6 bases from V and 0 bases from J, the junction contained 6 bases not matched to a gene. In germline, CDR1 is MNHEY, CDR2 SVGEGT. This CDR3 region has 15 residues. As DNA, the CDR3 is TGTGCCAGCAGACGACACAGGGGTAGCACAGATACGCAGTATTTT. Protein product: CASRRHRGSTDTQYF.

This clonotype was recorded once. The V gene is TRBV6-5, the J gene TRBJ2-7, with TRBD2 matching 9 bases. V lost 2 bases, J lost 6 bases, and 11 bases stayed unmatched. Germline-derived CDR1 and CDR2 are MNHEY and SVGAGI. The CDR3 contains 16 residues. CDR3 in amino acids: CASSYPAGGSPGEQYF. The CDR3 DNA reads as TGTGCCAGCAGTTACCCAGCGGGGGGCTCACCAGGCGAGCAGTACTTC.

The gene calls are TRBV20-1 and TRBJ1-3; a weak D match, TRBD1 (6 bases). Deletions cut 3 bases from V and 4 bases from J, with 16 bases between. Looked up from germline, CDR1 is DFQATT and CDR2 is SNEGSKA (reference sequence). CDR3 size: 15 residues. The CDR3 sequence is CSASIGGARGNTIYF. For the CDR3, the DNA is TGCAGTGCTAGCATAGGGGGGGCGAGGGGAAACACCATATATTTT.

This clonotype has just a few counts. The V and J genes are TRBV2 and TRBJ1-2; D not certain. CDR1 is SNHLY, CDR2 FYNNEI, per germline. V was cut by 3 bases and J by 7 bases, with 3 bases left in between. This CDR3 has 10 amino acids. In DNA form, the CDR3 reads TGTGCCAGCAGTGAGGGTGGCTACACCTTC. Amino acid sequence: CASSEGGYTF.

The genes are TRBV6-1 and TRBJ2-2, with D possibly being TRBD1 (6 bases). The CDR3 is made up of 13 amino acids. The germline CDR1 and CDR2 sequences are MNHNS and SASEGT. V lost 6 bases and J 4 bases, leaving 9 bases between the germline ends. The CDR3 spells CASRGARTGELFF. CDR3 coding DNA: TGTGCCAGCAGGGGGGCCCGCACCGGGGAGCTGTTTTTT.

The chain is built from TRBV7-8 and TRBJ2-3; D ambiguous. The CDR3 covers 14 residues. V lost 5 bases and J 5 bases, leaving 14 bases between the germline ends. Germline-derived CDR1 and CDR2 are SGHVS and FQNEAQ. The CDR3 bases are TGTGCCAGCAGCCCTTGGGAAGGTCTAGATACGCAGTATTTT. Translated: CASSPWEGLDTQYF.

The genes are TRBV5-1 and TRBJ2-5; possible D gene TRBD1, 5 bases. V lost 4 bases, J lost 0 bases, and 13 bases lay in between. Germline V gene sequence: CDR1 SGHRS, CDR2 YFSETQ. The CDR3 runs to 15 residues. The CDR3 sequence is CASSPRQLNQETQYF. The CDR3 nucleotides are TGCGCCAGCAGCCCTAGACAGCTAAACCAAGAGACCCAGTACTTC. Full variable domain (rest looked up from reference TRBV5-1 and TRBJ2-5): KAGVTQTPRYLIKTRGQQVTLSCSPISGHRSVSWYQQTPGQGLQFLFEYFSETQRNKGNFPGRFSGRQFSNSRSEMNVSTLELGDSALYLCASSPRQLNQETQYFGPGTRLLVL.

The chain employs TRBV6-5 and TRBJ2-7, with TRBD2 as a possible D gene (5 bases). Trimming stripped 2 bases from V and 0 bases from J, with 11 bases between. The V gene's germline CDR1 is MNHEY and CDR2 SVGAGI. This CDR3 region has 15 residues. The CDR3: CASSYRRGISYEQYF. The CDR3 DNA sequence: TGTGCCAGCAGTTACCGAAGAGGGATCTCCTACGAGCAGTACTTC.

CDR3 amino acids: CSVVSATYNEQFF. In nucleotides, the CDR3 is TGCAGCGTTGTGTCCGCGACCTACAATGAGCAGTTCTTC. The chain couples TRBV29-1 to TRBJ2-1; D is ambiguous. The V end was cut by 4 bases, the J end by 2 bases, with 9 bases between. The CDR3 sequence is 13 residues long. Germline V lookup: CDR1 SQVTM, CDR2 ANQGSEA.

This clonotype was detected a few times. This rearrangement joins TRBV12-3 or TRBV12-4 to TRBJ1-2; 7 bases are a match to TRBD1. The J segment lost 3 bases and the V segment lost 7 bases, leaving 8 bases of the junction unmatched. The CDR3 extends over 14 amino acids. The CDR3: CASKRSGGDYGYTF. The CDR3 DNA reads as TGTGCCAGCAAGCGGTCAGGGGGGGACTATGGCTACACCTTC.

The chain uses TRBV19 and TRBJ2-3; no definite D call. Trimming took 3 bases from V and 8 from J, leaving 9 bases between them. CDR1 is LNHDA, CDR2 SQIVND, per germline (reference sequence). The CDR3 spans 12 residues. CDR3 loop: CASSIGSGTQYF. The CDR3 DNA sequence: TGTGCCAGTAGTATCGGGTCGGGTACGCAGTATTTT.

The chain combines TRBV6-5 with TRBJ1-6; 9 positions match TRBD1. The ends lost 0 bases at V and 10 bases at J; junction bases unmatched: 4. The germline CDR1 and CDR2 sequences are MNHEY and SVGAGI. The length of the CDR3 is 15 residues. The DNA of the CDR3 is TGTGCCAGCAGTTACTCCGGGACAGGGCGATCACCCCTCCACTTT. This gives the protein CASSYSGTGRSPLHF.

V gene TRBV30 combines with J gene TRBJ1-2; D may be TRBD1 (5 bases). There are 14 residues in the CDR3. The V gene lost 0 bases and the J gene lost 4 bases, with 12 bases spanning the gap. Germline V gene data show CDR1 as GTSNPN and CDR2 as SVGIG (reference sequence). The CDR3 nucleotides are TGTGCCTGGAGTGTACCTTGGGGGGGCTATGGCTACACCTTC. It codes for CAWSVPWGGYGYTF.

Only a few counts were recorded for this clonotype. The CDR3 region has the DNA TGTGCCAGCCGACAGAAAGGGGAGACCCAGTACTTC. As protein: CASRQKGETQYF. V is TRBV6-1 and J is TRBJ2-5; D possibly corresponds to TRBD1 (5 bases). Trimming cost V 8 bases and J 5 bases, with 12 bases left between them. CDR3 length: 12 residues. Per the germline V gene, CDR1 is MNHNS and CDR2 is SASEGT.